This record covers a single TCR beta chain. CDR1 and CDR2 from the germline V gene are LGHDT and YNNKEL (reference sequence). The CDR3 is 15 residues long. The V gene lost 0 bases and the J gene lost 3 bases, with 12 bases spanning the gap. In the authors' methods: Estimation of nucleated cell counts was performed using reference gene primer amplification. Profiling relied on immunoSEQ multiplex PCR, and the TCRdb table lists in-frame clones only, not all of them. V and J calls and clone size are as listed in that table; D and trimming were resolved from the DNA. The sample has 250,000 to 350,000 clones; 85% to 90% are singletons. The Seattle patients, enrolled during active infection, were followed longitudinally. The data belong to a study of blood T cell repertoires in COVID-19. Overall study context: The analysed material was cDNA or gDNA that came from T cells, B-cell-depleted T cells, or PBMCs.

Sequenced material: peripheral blood. The chain employs TRBV3-1 (or the pseudogene TRBV3-2) and TRBJ2-7, with a possible D match to TRBD2 (6 bases). The clonotype was recovered from a woman aged 45-60 years with COVID-19, enrolled during active disease. CDR3: CASSQDSGGLYEQYF. For the CDR3, the DNA is TGTGCCAGCAGCCAAGATTCTGGGGGACTCTACGAGCAGTACTTC.